What follows are 17 T cell receptor beta chains derived from one specimen sequenced in a study of tissue T cells after allogeneic stem cell transplantation. Repertoires were generated with immunoSEQ multiplex PCR, while TCRdb's copy carries only in-frame clones and drops some. Of 5,500 to 7,000 clones listed, around 59% are singletons. Sequenced here: tissue from the jejunum, sampled at autopsy. The source is a male donor at least 60 years old with lung cancer.

The chain employs TRBV5-5 and TRBJ1-5; 7 bases are shared with TRBD1. Germline V gene lookup returns CDR1 SGHKS and CDR2 YYEKEE (reference sequence). CDR3 length: 15 residues. Losses at the gene ends were 4 bases for V and 4 bases for J; bases not matched to a gene: 8. The chain's CDR3 is CASSVGDSFNQPQHF. The CDR3 DNA reads TGTGCCAGCAGCGTGGGGGACAGTTTTAATCAGCCCCAGCATTTT.

This clone was detected a few times. J is TRBJ2-5 and V is TRBV5-6; the match to TRBD1 covers 10 bases. The CDR3 is 14 amino acids. Germline lookup yields CDR1 SGHDT and CDR2 YYEEEE. J lost 4 bases, V lost 3 bases, and 3 bases had no gene match. The CDR3 DNA reads as TGTGCCAGCAGCTCGACAGGGGGCGTAGAGACCCAGTACTTC. It specifies CASSSTGGVETQYF.

The chain recombines TRBV11-2 with TRBJ1-2; D not resolved. CDR3 length: 14 amino acids. Germline values: CDR1 SGHAT, CDR2 FQNNGV. Trimming took off 1 base at V and 0 bases at J, with 6 bases between the two ends. CDR3 residues: CASSLVGTNYGYTF. The CDR3 DNA sequence: TGTGCCAGCAGCTTAGTCGGGACTAACTATGGCTACACCTTC.

Only a few counts were recorded for this clone. V is TRBV4-3 and J is TRBJ2-3; TRBD1 agrees at 7 bases. V was clipped by 0 bases and J by 3 bases; unmatched bases: 9. This CDR3 has 17 residues. CDR1 is LGHNA, CDR2 YSLEER, per germline. The CDR3 bases are TGCGCCAGCAGCCAAGATAGAGGGGGCGAGTTGACAGATACGCAGTATTTT. Encoded protein: CASSQDRGGELTDTQYF.

The chain carries TRBV6-2 or TRBV6-3 and TRBJ2-7, with 7 bases aligning to TRBD1. V dropped 6 bases and J dropped 3; count of bases not matched to a gene: 11. The length of the CDR3 is 15 residues. Germline CDR1 and CDR2: MNHEY and SVGEGT. DNA for the CDR3: TGTGCCAGCAGCTCGACTTGGACAGGAAGCTACGAGCAGTACTTC. Translating it yields CASSSTWTGSYEQYF.

This sequence joins TRBV10-3 and TRBJ2-7; tentatively, D is TRBD1 (5 bases). The CDR3 is 13 amino acids. Germline V gene data show CDR1 as ENHRY and CDR2 as SYGVKD. Between the trimmed V and J ends, which lost 6 bases and 3 bases, there was a span of 12 bases. The CDR3 protein is CAIRAGSDYEQYF. The CDR3 DNA reads as TGTGCCATCAGGGCAGGGTCAGACTACGAGCAGTACTTC.

In its sample, this clone ranks as large. V gene TRBV30 combines with J gene TRBJ1-3; D ambiguous. The germline V gene encodes CDR1 GTSNPN and CDR2 SVGIG (reference sequence). Trimming took off 0 bases at V and 4 bases at J, with 10 bases between the two ends. The CDR3 runs 14 residues. The CDR3 DNA follows: TGTGCCTGGAGTGTACAAGTCCTGGGAAACACCATATATTTT. It yields the protein CAWSVQVLGNTIYF.

This clone came up a few times. The chain recombines TRBV7-2 with TRBJ2-3; D possibly corresponds to TRBD2 (7 bases). Per the germline V gene, CDR1 is SGHTA and CDR2 is FQGNSA. The CDR3 has 16 residues. Trimming took off 7 bases at V and 4 bases at J, with 21 bases between the two ends. CDR3 region: CASTDIGAGAADTQYF. The CDR3 DNA reads as TGTGCCAGCACCGACATCGGGGCGGGGGCGGCAGATACGCAGTATTTT.

The chain joins TRBV28 to TRBJ2-5; no clear D. CDR1 is MDHEN, CDR2 SYDVKM, per germline. The CDR3 has 11 residues. V dropped 1 base and J dropped 5 bases, with 2 bases sitting between them. The CDR3 bases are TGTGCCAGCAGTTTATTCGAGACCCAGTACTTC. This gives the protein CASSLFETQYF.

The rearrangement links TRBV9 to TRBJ2-7, with TRBD2 as a possible D gene (7 bases). Trimming took off 0 bases at V and 2 bases at J, with 12 bases between the two ends. Germline V gene sequence: CDR1 SGDLS, CDR2 YYNGEE. The CDR3 consists of 15 residues. The CDR3 sequence: CASSVAGGSTYEQYF. For the CDR3, the DNA is TGTGCCAGCAGCGTAGCGGGGGGCTCAACCTACGAGCAGTACTTC.

Concerning this clone itself: One end of the junction fails to match germline, which may point to a read error. The V call is TRBV14, the J call TRBJ2-1; D not resolved. CDR3 size: 16 residues. Germline V gene sequence: CDR1 SGHDN, CDR2 FVKESK. The CDR3 here is CASCQDWSDSYNEQFF. The CDR3 DNA follows: TGTGCCAGCTGCCAAGATTGGAGCGACTCCTACAATGAGCAGTTCTTC. The whole variable domain, filled in from reference TRBV14 and TRBJ2-1, reads EAGVTQFPSHSVIEKGQTVTLRCDPISGHDNLYWYRRVMGKEIKFLLHFVKESKQDESGMPNNRFLAERTGGTYSTLKVQPAELEDSGVYFCASCQDWSDSYNEQFFGPGTRLTVL.

CDR3 amino acids: CASSPGTEEQYF. In DNA, the CDR3 is TGTGCCAGCTCACCAGGGACAGAAGAGCAGTACTTC. This rearrangement joins TRBV18 to TRBJ2-7; 7 nucleotides agree with TRBD1. This CDR3 has 12 residues. V trimming: 2 bases; J trimming: 7 bases; junction bases outside the gene matches: 2. From germline, CDR1 is KGHSH and CDR2 LQKENI.

By frequency in the sample, this clone is large. The CDR3, as DNA: TGTGCCAGCAGCCTTTTAGGGACCCAAGAGACCCAGTACTTC. Translated, it gives CASSLLGTQETQYF. V gene TRBV7-3 combines with J gene TRBJ2-5; D assignment may be TRBD1 or TRBD2 (5 bases each). Germline V lookup: CDR1 SGHTA, CDR2 FQGTGA. V lost 5 bases and J 1 base, leaving 11 bases between the germline ends. The CDR3 totals 14 residues.

This clone was counted only a few times. V and J are TRBV12-2 and TRBJ2-3; TRBD2 was called by the table and not checked on the DNA. TRBV12-2 is a pseudogene. The CDR3 runs to 15 residues. CDR3 residues: CAVAMEVTSTDTQYF. DNA of the CDR3: TGTGCAGTTGCAATGGAGGTTACTAGCACAGATACGCAGTATTTT.

The chain recombines TRBV28 with TRBJ1-1; D not certain. The CDR3 extends over 19 amino acids. The germline gives CDR1 MDHEN, CDR2 SYDVKM. V gave up 2 bases and J gave up 0 bases, with 22 bases separating them. CDR3 DNA sequence: TGTGCCAGCAGTTTAGAACCTTCTAGTGGCTCCGTAATGAACACTGAAGCTTTCTTT. Translation: CASSLEPSSGSVMNTEAFF.

The gene calls are TRBV6-5 and TRBJ1-5; D remains unclear. V lost 8 bases, J lost 3 bases, and 11 bases lay in between. Looked up from germline, CDR1 is MNHEY and CDR2 is SVGAGI. CDR3 length: 13 residues. CDR3 sequence reads: CASASGPNQPQHF. The CDR3 DNA sequence: TGTGCCAGCGCCTCGGGCCCCAATCAGCCCCAGCATTTT.

By share, this clone counts as medium-sized. V gene TRBV10-3 combines with J gene TRBJ2-7, with a possible D match to TRBD2 (5 bases). Trimming cost V 7 bases and J 0 bases, with 13 bases left between them. Germline CDR1 is ENHRY and CDR2 is SYGVKD. The CDR3 runs 14 residues. The CDR3 DNA reads as TGTGCCATCACCCGAAGCGGAAGCTCCTACGAGCAGTACTTC. This codes for CAITRSGSSYEQYF.